The 2 T cell receptor beta chains below come from one sample, sequenced in a study of control samples from healthy donors and cancer patients. Assay: immunoSEQ multiplex PCR; the TCRdb copy retains only in-frame clones and omits some. The repertoire holds hundreds of thousands of clones, more than 80% seen once, with about 6.3% in the top ten. Input material: PBMCs. These receptors came from a man between 40 and 49 years old with head and neck cancer.

This chain joins TRBV19 and TRBJ2-1, with 13 bases aligning to TRBD2. The CDR3 sequence is 16 residues long. Trimming at V came to 6 bases and at J to 4 bases, leaving 6 bases not matched to a gene. Germline lookup yields CDR1 LNHDA and CDR2 SQIVND (reference sequence). The DNA of the CDR3 is TGTGCCAGTAGCCGACTAGCGGGAGGATCTTACAATGAGCAGTTCTTC. This encodes CASSRLAGGSYNEQFF.

This chain joins TRBV4-1 and TRBJ2-2; 13 bases fit TRBD2. The CDR3 sequence is 19 residues long. V trimming: 4 bases; J trimming: 1 base; junction bases outside the gene matches: 9. Germline loops: CDR1 MGHRA, CDR2 YSYEKL. The CDR3 DNA reads TGCGCCAGCAGCCTTGGACTAGCGGGAGTGATCGAGAACACCGGGGAGCTGTTTTTT. Translating gives CASSLGLAGVIENTGELFF.